This record looks at one T cell receptor beta chain sequence and its context. The target antigen is unknown. Sequencing was performed with immunoSEQ multiplex PCR; in TCRdb, only in-frame clones are kept and a portion is missing. The sample lists 50,000 to 75,000 clones; approximately 91% were seen once. The germline V gene has CDR1 MDHEN and CDR2 SYDVKM. With V trimmed by 6 bases and J by 7 bases, 9 bases remained unmatched. This CDR3 has 15 amino acids. The data belong to a study of OX40 agonist ivuxolimab in advanced cancers. Study conclusions and caveats: On average, CD8+ T cells had more expanded clones than CD4+.

The sequence was obtained from an adult with an advanced solid tumor such as melanoma, head and neck, liver or kidney cancer. The sample in question was CD4+ or CD8+ T cells sorted from blood, obtained in a trial of the OX40 agonist ivuxolimab. The V gene is TRBV28, the J gene TRBJ2-2; TRBD2 matches 9 bases. In DNA form, the CDR3 reads TGTGCCAGCAGGGGAGGGACTAGCCGATACGGGGAGCTGTTTTTT. The encoded protein is CASRGGTSRYGELFF.